The text below deals with one TCR beta chain. What it recognizes is unknown. The sample originates from a study of T cell repertoires in cytomegalovirus infection. Study overall: Shared public TCR beta signatures pointed to both CMV infection and a matching HLA type.

TCRdb used MiXCR to reprocess the reads, holding one entry per CDR3 protein. The data contain 700,000 to 950,000 distinct CDR3 sequences, 32% of them seen just once; the ten biggest clones take up roughly 12%. Study-level results: Clonotypes of TCR beta that were HLA-C-restricted and CMV-specific dominated the ex vivo response. Frequencies of public TCR beta families were cumulated, and this identified carriers of CMV plus the relevant HLA.

Sequenced material: cultured CD8+ T cells from PBMCs, taken from culture after CMV antigen stimulation. This TCR was sampled from a human donor in good health (CMV status not recorded). Some clones in this sample may be carry-over from other donors' samples.

The CDR3 is CASSSLGLQETQYF. DNA for the CDR3: TGTGCCAGCAGTTCCCTTGGCTTGCAAGAGACCCAGTACTTC. J is TRBJ2-5 and V is TRBV6-6, with D unclear. V dropped 4 bases and J dropped 2 bases, with 11 bases sitting between them. Germline V CDR1 and CDR2: MNHNY, SVGAGI (reference sequence). The CDR3 loop spans 14 amino acids.